This T cell receptor (beta chain) was captured in a study of identical twins. This clonotype was recorded a few times. Antigen unknown. Germline V gene data show CDR1 as MDHEN and CDR2 as SYDVKM. The CDR3 contains 17 residues. Unmatched junction bases numbered 13, after V lost 11 bases and J lost 3 bases. TCRdb re-called the 5' RACE reads through MiXCR, storing one row per CDR3 protein. The sample yields under 300,000 distinct CDR3 sequences, about 9% seen once. Whole-study results and caveats: Cord blood beta clonotypes present at high abundance carried fewer insertions; no such pattern appeared in memory repertoires. Out-of-frame alpha sequences shared by twins were enriched for low generation probability. Beta out-of-frame sequences displayed a weaker excess of sharing between twins.

In every case, the donor was a healthy Caucasian. The same sample was also studied in work on yellow fever vaccine responses in identical twins.

This receptor was obtained from a woman under 30 in good health. The genes are TRBV28 and TRBJ2-3; 14 nucleotides line up with TRBD2. Sequenced: CD8+ T cells sorted from blood. CDR3 nucleotides: TGTGCCGTTATGGGGACTAGCGGGGGCTTCTTTACAGATACGCAGTATTTT. It yields the protein CAVMGTSGGFFTDTQYF.